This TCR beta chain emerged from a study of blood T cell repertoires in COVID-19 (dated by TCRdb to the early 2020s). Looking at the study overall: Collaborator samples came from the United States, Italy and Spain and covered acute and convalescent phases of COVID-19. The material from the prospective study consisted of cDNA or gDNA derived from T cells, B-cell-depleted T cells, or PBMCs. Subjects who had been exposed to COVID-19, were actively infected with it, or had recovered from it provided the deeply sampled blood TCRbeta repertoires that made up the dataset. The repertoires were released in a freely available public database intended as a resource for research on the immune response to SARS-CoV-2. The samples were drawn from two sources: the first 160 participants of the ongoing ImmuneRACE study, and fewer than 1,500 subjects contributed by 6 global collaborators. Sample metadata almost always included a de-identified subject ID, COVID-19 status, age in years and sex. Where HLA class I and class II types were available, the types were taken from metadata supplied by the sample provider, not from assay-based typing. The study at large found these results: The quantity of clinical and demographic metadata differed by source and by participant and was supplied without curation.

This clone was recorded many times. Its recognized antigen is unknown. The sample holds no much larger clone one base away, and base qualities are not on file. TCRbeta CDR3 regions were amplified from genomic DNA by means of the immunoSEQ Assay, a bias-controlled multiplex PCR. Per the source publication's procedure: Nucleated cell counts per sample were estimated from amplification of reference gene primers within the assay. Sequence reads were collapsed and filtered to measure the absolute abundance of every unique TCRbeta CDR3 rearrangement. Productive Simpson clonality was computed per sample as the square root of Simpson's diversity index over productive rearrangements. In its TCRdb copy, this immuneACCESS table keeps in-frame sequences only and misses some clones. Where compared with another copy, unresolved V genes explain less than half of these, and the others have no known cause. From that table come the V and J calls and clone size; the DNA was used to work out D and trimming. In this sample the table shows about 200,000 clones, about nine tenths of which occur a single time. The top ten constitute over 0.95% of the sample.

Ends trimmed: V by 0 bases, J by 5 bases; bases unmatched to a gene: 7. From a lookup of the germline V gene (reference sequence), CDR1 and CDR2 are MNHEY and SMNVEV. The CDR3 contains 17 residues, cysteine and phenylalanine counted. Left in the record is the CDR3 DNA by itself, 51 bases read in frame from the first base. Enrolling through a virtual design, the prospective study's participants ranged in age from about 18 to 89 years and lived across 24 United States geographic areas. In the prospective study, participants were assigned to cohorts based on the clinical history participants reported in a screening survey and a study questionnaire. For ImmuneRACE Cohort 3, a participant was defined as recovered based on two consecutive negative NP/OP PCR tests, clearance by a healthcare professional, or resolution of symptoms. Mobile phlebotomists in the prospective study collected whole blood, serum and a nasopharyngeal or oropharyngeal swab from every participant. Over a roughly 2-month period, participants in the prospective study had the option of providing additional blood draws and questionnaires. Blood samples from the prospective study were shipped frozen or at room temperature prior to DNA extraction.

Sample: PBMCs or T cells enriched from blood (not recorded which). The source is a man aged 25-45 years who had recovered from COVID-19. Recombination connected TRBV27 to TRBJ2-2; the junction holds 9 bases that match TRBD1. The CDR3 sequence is CASSLSGGQGGTGELFF. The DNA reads TGTGCCAGCAGTTTATCGGGGGGACAGGGAGGGACCGGGGAGCTGTTTTTT.